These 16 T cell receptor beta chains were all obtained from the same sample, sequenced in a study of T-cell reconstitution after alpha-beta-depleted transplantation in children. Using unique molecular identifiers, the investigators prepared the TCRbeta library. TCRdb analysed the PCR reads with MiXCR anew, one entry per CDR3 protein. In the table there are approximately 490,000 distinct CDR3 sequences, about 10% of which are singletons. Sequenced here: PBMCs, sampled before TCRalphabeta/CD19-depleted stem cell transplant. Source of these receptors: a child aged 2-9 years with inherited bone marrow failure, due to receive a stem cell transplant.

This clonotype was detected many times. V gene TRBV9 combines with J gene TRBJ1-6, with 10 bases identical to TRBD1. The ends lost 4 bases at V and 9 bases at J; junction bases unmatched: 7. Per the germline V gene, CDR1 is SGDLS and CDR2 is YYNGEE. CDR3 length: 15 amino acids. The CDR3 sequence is CASSYTGQGTSPLHF. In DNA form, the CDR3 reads TGTGCCAGCAGCTATACGGGACAGGGGACTTCACCCCTCCACTTT.

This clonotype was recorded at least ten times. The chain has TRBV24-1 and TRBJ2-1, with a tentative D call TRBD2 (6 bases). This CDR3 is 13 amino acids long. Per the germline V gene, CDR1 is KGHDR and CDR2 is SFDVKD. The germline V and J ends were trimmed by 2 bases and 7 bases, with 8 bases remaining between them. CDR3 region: CATSDSTRNEQFF. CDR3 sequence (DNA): TGTGCCACCAGTGATTCGACTAGGAATGAGCAGTTCTTC.

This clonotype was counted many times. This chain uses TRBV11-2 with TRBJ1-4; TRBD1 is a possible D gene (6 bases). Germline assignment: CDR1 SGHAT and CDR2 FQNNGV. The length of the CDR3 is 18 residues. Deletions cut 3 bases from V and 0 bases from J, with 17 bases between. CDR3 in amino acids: CASSFMGGGYSTNEKLFF. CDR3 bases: TGTGCCAGCAGCTTTATGGGGGGCGGATACTCAACTAATGAAAAACTGTTTTTT. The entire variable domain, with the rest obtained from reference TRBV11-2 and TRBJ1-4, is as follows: EAGVAQSPRYKIIEKRQSVAFWCNPISGHATLYWYQQILGQGPKLLIQFQNNGVVDDSQLPKDRFSAERLKGVDSTLKIQPAKLEDSAVYLCASSFMGGGYSTNEKLFFGSGTQLSVL.

In DNA form, the CDR3 reads TGTGCCAGCAGTCCCCCGGGACTAGCGGGAGTCGACGAGCAGTACTTC. It is translated as CASSPPGLAGVDEQYF. The J gene is TRBJ2-7, the V gene TRBV28; 14 bases agree with TRBD2. The germline V gene has CDR1 MDHEN and CDR2 SYDVKM. The CDR3 is 16 amino acids. V trimming: 5 bases; J trimming: 5 bases; junction bases outside the gene matches: 8.

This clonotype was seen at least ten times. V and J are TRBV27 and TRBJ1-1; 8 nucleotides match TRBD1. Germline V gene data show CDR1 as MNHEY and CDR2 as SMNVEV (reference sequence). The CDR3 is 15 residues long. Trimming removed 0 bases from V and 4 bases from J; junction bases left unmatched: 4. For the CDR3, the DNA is TGTGCCAGCAGTTTATCCCAGGGGGCATTCACTGAAGCTTTCTTT. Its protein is CASSLSQGAFTEAFF.

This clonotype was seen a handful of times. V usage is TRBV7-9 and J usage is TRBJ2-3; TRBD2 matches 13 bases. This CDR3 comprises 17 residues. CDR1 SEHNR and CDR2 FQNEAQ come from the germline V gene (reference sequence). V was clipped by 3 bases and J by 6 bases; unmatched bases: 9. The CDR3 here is CASSFGGLAGFTDTQYF. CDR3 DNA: TGTGCCAGCAGCTTTGGGGGACTAGCGGGATTTACCGATACGCAGTATTTT.

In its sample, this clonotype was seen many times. CDR3 loop: CASSFLGQGKSGANVLTF. CDR3 bases: TGTGCCAGCTCCTTTCTAGGACAGGGAAAGTCTGGGGCCAACGTCCTGACTTTC. The V gene is TRBV27, the J gene TRBJ2-6; TRBD1 matches 8 bases. Per the germline V gene, CDR1 is MNHEY and CDR2 is SMNVEV (reference sequence). This CDR3 is 18 amino acids long. The trim removed 8 bases at V and 1 base at J, leaving 13 bases unmatched.

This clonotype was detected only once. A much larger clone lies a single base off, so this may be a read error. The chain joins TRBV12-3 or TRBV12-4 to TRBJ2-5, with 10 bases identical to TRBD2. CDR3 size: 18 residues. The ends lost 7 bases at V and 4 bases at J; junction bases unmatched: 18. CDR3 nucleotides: TGTGCCAGCACTCAAATTCGGCTAGCGGGAGAGTCGGGAGAGACCCAGTACTTC. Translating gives CASTQIRLAGESGETQYF.

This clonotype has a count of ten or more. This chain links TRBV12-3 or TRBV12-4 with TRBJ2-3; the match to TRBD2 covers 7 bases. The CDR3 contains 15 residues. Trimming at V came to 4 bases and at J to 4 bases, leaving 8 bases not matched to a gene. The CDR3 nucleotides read TGTGCCAGCAGTTCCTCCGGGAGGAGGGCAGATACGCAGTATTTT. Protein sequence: CASSSSGRRADTQYF.

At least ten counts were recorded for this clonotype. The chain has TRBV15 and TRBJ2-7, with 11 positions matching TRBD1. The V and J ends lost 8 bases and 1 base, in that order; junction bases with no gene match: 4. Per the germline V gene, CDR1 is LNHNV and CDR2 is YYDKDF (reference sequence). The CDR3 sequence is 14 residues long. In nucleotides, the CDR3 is TGTGCCACCTCGCGGGACAGGGGGTCCTACGAGCAGTACTTC. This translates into CATSRDRGSYEQYF.

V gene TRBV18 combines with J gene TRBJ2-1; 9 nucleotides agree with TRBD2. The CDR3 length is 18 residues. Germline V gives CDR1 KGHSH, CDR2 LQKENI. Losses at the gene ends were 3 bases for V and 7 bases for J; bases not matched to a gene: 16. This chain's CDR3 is CASSPSQAGVAGENEQFF. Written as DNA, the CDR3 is TGTGCCAGCTCACCTAGCCAGGCCGGTGTAGCGGGAGAGAATGAGCAGTTCTTC.

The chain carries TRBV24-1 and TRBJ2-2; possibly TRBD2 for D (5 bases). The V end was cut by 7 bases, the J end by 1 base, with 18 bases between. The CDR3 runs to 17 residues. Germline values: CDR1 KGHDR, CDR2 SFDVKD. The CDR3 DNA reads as TGTGCCACCAGCCAACGGAGCGGACTTCAGAACACCGGGGAGCTGTTTTTT. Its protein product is CATSQRSGLQNTGELFF.

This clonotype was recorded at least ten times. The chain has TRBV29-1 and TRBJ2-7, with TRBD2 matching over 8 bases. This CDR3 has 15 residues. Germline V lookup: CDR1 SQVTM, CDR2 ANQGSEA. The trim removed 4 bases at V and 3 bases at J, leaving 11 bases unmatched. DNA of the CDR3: TGCAGCGTTGTTCCCCTGACTAGCGTGTACTACGAGCAGTACTTC. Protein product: CSVVPLTSVYYEQYF.

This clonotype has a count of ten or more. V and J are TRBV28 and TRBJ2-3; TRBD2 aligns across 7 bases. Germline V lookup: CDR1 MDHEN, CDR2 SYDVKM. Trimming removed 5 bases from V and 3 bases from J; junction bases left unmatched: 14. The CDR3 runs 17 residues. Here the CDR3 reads CASSRLYAGVTTDTQYF. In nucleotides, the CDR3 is TGTGCCAGCAGTCGGTTGTACGCGGGAGTGACGACAGATACGCAGTATTTT.

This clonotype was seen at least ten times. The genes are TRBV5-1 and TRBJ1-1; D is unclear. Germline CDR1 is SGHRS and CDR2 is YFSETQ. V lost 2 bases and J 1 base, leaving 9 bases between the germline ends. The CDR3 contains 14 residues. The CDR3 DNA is TGCGCCAGCAGCTTTTTGTGGGAGAACACTGAAGCTTTCTTT. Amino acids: CASSFLWENTEAFF. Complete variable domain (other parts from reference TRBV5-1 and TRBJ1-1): KAGVTQTPRYLIKTRGQQVTLSCSPISGHRSVSWYQQTPGQGLQFLFEYFSETQRNKGNFPGRFSGRQFSNSRSEMNVSTLELGDSALYLCASSFLWENTEAFFGQGTRLTVV.

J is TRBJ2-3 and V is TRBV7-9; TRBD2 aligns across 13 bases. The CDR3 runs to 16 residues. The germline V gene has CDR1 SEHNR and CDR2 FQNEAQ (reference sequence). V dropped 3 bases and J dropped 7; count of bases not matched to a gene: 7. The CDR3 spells CASSFPGLAGSHTQYF. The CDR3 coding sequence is TGTGCCAGCAGCTTCCCGGGACTAGCGGGAAGCCATACGCAGTATTTT. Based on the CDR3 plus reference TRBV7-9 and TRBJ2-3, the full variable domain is DTGVSQNPRHKITKRGQNVTFRCDPISEHNRLYWYRQTLGQGPEFLTYFQNEAQLEKSRLLSDRFSAERPKGSFSTLEIQRTEQGDSAMYLCASSFPGLAGSHTQYFGPGTRLTVL.